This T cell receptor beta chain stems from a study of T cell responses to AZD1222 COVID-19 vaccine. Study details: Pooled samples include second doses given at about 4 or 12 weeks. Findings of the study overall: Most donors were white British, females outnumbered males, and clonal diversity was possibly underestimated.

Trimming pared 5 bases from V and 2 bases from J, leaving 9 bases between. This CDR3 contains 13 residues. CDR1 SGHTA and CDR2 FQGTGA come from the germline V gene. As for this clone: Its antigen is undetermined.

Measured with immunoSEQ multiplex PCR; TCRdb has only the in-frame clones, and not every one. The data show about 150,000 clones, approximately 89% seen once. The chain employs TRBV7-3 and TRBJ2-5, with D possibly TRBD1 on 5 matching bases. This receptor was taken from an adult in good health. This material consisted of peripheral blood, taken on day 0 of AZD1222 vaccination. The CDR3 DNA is TGTGCCAGCAGCCCCGACAGTCAAGAGACCCAGTACTTC. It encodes CASSPDSQETQYF.